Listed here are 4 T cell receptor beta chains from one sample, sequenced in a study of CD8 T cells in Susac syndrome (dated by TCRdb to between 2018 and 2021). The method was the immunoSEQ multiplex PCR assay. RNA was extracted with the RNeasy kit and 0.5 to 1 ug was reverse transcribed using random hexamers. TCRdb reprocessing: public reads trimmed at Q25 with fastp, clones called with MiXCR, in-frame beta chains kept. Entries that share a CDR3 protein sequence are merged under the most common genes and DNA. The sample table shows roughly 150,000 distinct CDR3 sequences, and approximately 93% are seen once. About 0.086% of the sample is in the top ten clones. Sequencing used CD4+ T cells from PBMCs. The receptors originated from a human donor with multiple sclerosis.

CDR3 region: CATSDLRSSGAGYNEQFF. Written as DNA, the CDR3 is TGTGCCACCAGTGATTTGCGGTCTTCAGGGGCGGGTTACAATGAGCAGTTCTTC. The chain employs TRBV24-1 and TRBJ2-1; D might be TRBD1 (6 bases). Germline loops: CDR1 KGHDR, CDR2 SFDVKD. The CDR3 sequence is 18 residues long. Trimming shortened V by 0 bases and J by 4 bases, and 18 bases separated the two germline ends.

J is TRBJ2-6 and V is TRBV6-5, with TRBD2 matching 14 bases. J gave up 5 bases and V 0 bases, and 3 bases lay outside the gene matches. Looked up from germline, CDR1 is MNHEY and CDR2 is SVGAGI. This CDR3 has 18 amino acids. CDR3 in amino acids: CASSYSGLAGVWANVLTF. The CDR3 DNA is TGTGCCAGCAGTTACTCGGGACTAGCGGGAGTTTGGGCCAACGTCCTGACTTTC.

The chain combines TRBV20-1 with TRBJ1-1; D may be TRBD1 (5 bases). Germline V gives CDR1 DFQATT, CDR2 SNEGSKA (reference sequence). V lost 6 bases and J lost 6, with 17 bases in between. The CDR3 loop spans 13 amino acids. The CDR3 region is CSAPGRFSAEAFF. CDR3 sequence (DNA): TGCAGTGCCCCGGGGCGGTTTTCTGCTGAAGCTTTCTTT.

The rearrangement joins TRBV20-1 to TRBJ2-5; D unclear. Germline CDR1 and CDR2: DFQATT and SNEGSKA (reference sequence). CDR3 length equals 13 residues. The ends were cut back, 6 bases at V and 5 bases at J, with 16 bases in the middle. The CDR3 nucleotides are TGCAGTGCCCGGGCCTACAATGGCGAGACCCAGTACTTC. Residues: CSARAYNGETQYF.